This entry is about one T cell receptor beta chain. Its antigen is unidentified. After isolation, RNA underwent reverse transcription to generate cDNA as the sequencing template. The repertoire was sequenced with immunoSEQ multiplex PCR; TCRdb's copy has only in-frame clones and lacks some. In the table there are about 160,000 clones, approximately 45% of which are singletons. These data originate in a study of CD8+ T cells in alopecia areata. Overall study: Among treated patients, oral tofacitinib was administered at 5 to 10 mg twice daily. Treatment ran 6 to 18 months, with 6 months of follow-up afterward.

Germline V gene data show CDR1 as SEHNR and CDR2 as FQNEAQ (reference sequence). The CDR3 sequence is 14 residues long. Trimming at V came to 3 bases and at J to 6 bases, leaving 3 bases not matched to a gene. The study's findings and limits: Researchers report lesional scalp, most notably alopecia totalis/universalis, outstripped normal scalp in clonality.

Sequencing was performed on CD4+ T cells sorted from blood. J is TRBJ1-2 and V is TRBV7-9; 11 nucleotides agree with TRBD1. The receptor was isolated from a human donor with alopecia areata. CDR3 in amino acids: CASSFRTGGDGYTF. The CDR3 bases are TGTGCCAGCAGCTTTAGGACAGGGGGCGATGGCTACACCTTC.